This note documents a single T cell receptor (beta chain) sequence. The germline V gene has CDR1 SGHDT and CDR2 YYEEEE. The CDR3 covers 16 residues. V was clipped by 0 bases and J by 7 bases, with 19 bases between them. This sample is part of a study of blood T cell repertoires in COVID-19. Whole-study context: T cells, B-cell-depleted T cells, or PBMCs provided the cDNA or gDNA that served as material.

Original data processing: The authors estimated nucleated cell counts from reference gene primer amplification. Only in-frame clones appear in the TCRdb table, and some are missing; sequencing was by immunoSEQ multiplex PCR. From that table come the V and J calls and clone size; the DNA was used to work out D and trimming. The sample has fewer than 300,000 clones; 80% to 95% are singletons. Participants were aged roughly 18 to 90 years, lived in about 26 US areas, and enrolled virtually. Researchers sorted participants into cohorts using their self-reported clinical history. V is TRBV5-6 and J is TRBJ1-2, with D unresolved. Material: PBMCs or T cells enriched from blood (not recorded which). This TCR was sampled from a woman in her twenties or thirties who had recovered from COVID-19. CDR3: CASSLDVSGGLFGYTF. In nucleotides, the CDR3 is TGTGCCAGCAGCTTGGATGTATCGGGAGGACTATTTGGCTACACCTTC. The whole variable domain, filled in from reference TRBV5-6 and TRBJ1-2, reads DAGVTQSPTHLIKTRGQQVTLRCSPKSGHDTVSWYQQALGQGPQFIFQYYEEEERQRGNFPDRFSGHQFPNYSSELNVNALLLGDSALYLCASSLDVSGGLFGYTFGSGTRLTVV.